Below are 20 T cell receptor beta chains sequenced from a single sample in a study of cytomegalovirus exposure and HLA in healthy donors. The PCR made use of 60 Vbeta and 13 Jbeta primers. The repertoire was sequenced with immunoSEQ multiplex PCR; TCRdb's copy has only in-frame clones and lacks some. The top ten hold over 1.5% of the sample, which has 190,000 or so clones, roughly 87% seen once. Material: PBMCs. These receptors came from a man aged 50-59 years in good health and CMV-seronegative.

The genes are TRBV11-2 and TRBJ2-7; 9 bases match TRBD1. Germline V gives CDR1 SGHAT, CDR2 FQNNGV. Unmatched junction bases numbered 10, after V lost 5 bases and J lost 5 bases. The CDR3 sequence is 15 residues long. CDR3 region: CASSGAGTGTDEQYF. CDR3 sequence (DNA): TGTGCCAGCAGCGGAGCCGGGACAGGGACCGACGAGCAGTACTTC.

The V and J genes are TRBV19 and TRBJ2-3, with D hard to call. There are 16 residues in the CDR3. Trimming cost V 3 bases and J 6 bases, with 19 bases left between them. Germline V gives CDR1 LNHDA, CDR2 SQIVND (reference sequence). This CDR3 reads CASSIGGAAFGDTQYF. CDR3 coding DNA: TGTGCCAGTAGTATCGGTGGCGCGGCCTTCGGGGATACGCAGTATTTT.

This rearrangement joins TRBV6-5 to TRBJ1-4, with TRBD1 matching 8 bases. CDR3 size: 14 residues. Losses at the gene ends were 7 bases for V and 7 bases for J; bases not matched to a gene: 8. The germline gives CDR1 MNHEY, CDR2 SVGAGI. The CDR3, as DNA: TGTGCCAGCAAGACAGGGGAGCCTAGTGAAAAACTGTTTTTT. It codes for CASKTGEPSEKLFF.

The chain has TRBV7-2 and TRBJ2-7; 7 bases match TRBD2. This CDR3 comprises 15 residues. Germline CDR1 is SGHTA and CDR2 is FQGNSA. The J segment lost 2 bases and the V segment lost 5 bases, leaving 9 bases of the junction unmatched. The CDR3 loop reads CASSLSGGMTYEQYF. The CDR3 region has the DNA TGTGCCAGCAGCCTGTCCGGGGGGATGACCTACGAGCAGTACTTC.

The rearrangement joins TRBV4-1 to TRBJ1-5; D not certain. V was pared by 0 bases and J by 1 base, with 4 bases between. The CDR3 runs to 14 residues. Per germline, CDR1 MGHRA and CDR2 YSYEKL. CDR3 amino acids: CASSQDRSNQPQHF. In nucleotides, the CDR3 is TGCGCCAGCAGCCAAGACAGGAGCAATCAGCCCCAGCATTTT.

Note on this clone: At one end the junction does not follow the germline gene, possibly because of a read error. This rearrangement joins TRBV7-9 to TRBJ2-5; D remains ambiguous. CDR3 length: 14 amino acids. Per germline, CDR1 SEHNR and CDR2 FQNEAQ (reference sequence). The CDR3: CSSTAPATQETQYF. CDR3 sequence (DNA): TGTTCCAGCACCGCCCCAGCGACTCAAGAGACCCAGTACTTC.

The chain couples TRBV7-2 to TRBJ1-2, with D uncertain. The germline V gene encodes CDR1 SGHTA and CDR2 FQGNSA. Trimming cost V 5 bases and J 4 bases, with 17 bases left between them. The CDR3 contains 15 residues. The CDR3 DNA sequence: TGTGCCAGCAGCATAACCCGAGGAACTGGCTATGGCTACACCTTC. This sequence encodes CASSITRGTGYGYTF.

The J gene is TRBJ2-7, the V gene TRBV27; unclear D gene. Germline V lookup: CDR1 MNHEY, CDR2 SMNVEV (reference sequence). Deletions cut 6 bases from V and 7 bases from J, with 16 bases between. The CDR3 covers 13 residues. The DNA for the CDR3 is TGTGCCAGCAGCCATAGCCGCCTTGGAGAGCAGTACTTC. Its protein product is CASSHSRLGEQYF.

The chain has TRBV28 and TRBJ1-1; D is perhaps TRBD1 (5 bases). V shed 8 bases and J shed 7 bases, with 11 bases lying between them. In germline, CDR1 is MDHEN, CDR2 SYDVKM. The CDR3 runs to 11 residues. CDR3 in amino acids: CASAGRDEAFF. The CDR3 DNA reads TGTGCCAGCGCAGGGAGGGATGAAGCTTTCTTT.

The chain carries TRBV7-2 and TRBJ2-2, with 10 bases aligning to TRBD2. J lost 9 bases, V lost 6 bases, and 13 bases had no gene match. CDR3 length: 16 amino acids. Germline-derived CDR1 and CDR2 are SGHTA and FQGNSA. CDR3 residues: CASRSAGTSASWELFF. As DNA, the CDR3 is TGTGCCAGCAGGTCCGCCGGGACTAGCGCTAGCTGGGAGCTGTTTTTT. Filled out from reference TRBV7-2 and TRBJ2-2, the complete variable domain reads GAGVSQSPSNKVTEKGKDVELRCDPISGHTALYWYRQSLGQGLEFLIYFQGNSAPDKSGLPSDRFSAERTGGSVSTLTIQRTQQEDSAVYLCASRSAGTSASWELFFGEGSRLTVL.

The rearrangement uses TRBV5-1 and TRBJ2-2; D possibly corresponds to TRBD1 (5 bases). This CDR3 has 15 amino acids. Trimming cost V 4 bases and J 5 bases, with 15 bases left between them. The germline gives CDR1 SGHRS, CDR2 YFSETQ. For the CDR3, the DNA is TGCGCCAGCAGCGCTGACAGTTTAGGTACCGGGGAGCTGTTTTTT. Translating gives CASSADSLGTGELFF.

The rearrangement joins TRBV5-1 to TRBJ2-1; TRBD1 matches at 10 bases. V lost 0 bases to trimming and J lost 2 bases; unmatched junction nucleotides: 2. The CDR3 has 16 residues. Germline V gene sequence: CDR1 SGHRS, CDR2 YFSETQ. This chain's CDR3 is CASSLGGQGAYNEQFF. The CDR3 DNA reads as TGCGCCAGCAGCTTGGGAGGACAGGGGGCCTACAATGAGCAGTTCTTC.

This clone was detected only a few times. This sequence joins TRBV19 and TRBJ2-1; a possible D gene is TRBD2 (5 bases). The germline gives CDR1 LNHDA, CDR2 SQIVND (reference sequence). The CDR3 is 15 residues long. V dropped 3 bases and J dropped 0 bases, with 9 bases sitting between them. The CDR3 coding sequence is TGTGCCAGTAGTATTTCGGAGGCCTCCTACAATGAGCAGTTCTTC. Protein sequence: CASSISEASYNEQFF.

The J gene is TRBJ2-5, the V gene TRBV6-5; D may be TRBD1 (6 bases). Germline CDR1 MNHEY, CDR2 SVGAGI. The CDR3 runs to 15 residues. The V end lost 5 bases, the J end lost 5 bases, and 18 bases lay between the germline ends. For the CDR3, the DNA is TGTGCCAGCAGTCGCATCAGGGCAGACAGGGAGACCCAGTACTTC. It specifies CASSRIRADRETQYF.

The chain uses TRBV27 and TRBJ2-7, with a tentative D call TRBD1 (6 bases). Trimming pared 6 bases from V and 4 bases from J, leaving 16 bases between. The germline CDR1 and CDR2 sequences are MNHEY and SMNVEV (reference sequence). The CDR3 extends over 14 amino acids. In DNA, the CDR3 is TGTGCCAGCAGGCGGACAGCCAACATGTACGAGCAGTACTTC. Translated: CASRRTANMYEQYF.

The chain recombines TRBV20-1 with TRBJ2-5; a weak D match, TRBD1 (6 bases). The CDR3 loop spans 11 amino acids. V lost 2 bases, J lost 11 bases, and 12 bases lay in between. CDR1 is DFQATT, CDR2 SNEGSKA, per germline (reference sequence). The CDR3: CSARQGLVQYF. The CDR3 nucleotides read TGCAGTGCTAGACAGGGGCTAGTGCAGTACTTC.

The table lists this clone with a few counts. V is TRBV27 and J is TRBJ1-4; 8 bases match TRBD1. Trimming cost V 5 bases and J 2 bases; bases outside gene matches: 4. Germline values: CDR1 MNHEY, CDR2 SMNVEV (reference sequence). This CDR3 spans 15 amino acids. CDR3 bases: TGTGCCAGCAGTCCAGGGGGCTACACTAATGAAAAACTGTTTTTT. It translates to CASSPGGYTNEKLFF.

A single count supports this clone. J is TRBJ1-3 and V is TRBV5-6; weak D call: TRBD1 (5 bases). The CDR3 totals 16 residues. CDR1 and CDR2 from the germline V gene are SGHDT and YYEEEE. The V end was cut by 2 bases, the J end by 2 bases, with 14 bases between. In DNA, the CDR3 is TGTGCCAGCAGCTTATTGGGGGGGGTTCCTGGAAACACCATATATTTT. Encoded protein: CASSLLGGVPGNTIYF.

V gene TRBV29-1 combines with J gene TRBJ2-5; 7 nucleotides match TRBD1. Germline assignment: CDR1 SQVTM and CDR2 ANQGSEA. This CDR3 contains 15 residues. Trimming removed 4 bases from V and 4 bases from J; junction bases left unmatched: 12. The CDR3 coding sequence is TGCAGCGTTGGCCCCCCGCAGGGGGTGGGAGAGACCCAGTACTTC. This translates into CSVGPPQGVGETQYF.

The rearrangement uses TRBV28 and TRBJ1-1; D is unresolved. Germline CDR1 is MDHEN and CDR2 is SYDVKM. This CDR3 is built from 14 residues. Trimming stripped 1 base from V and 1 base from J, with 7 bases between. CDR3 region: CASSLSSGNTEAFF. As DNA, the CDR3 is TGTGCCAGCAGTTTATCCTCAGGGAACACTGAAGCTTTCTTT.